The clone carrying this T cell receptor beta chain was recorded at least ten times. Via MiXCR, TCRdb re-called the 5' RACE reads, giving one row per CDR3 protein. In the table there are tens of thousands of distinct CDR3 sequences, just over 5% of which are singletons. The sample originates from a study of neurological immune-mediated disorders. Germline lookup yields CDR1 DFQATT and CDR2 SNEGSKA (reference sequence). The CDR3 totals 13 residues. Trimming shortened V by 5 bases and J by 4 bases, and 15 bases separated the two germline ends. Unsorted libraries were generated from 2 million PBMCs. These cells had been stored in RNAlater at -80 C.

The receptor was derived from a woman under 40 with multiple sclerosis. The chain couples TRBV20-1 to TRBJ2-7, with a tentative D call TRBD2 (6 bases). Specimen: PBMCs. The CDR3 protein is CSAYTGSNYEQYF. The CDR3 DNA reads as TGCAGTGCTTATACCGGGAGTAATTACGAGCAGTACTTC.